The rows below give T cell receptor beta chains drawn from one sample of a study of blood T cell repertoires in COVID-19. TCRdb's copy holds only in-frame clones and misses some; the assay was immunoSEQ multiplex PCR. The sample holds roughly 500,000 clones; 80% to 90% are singletons and the top ten take roughly 0.92%. Material for sequencing was peripheral blood. The source is a man between 18 and 35 years old with COVID-19, enrolled during active disease. CDR3s include the opening cysteine and the closing phenylalanine or tryptophan. The D gene is left open where the match is weak.

TRBV5-5 TRBD2 14 CASSLTSGNYEQYF
TRBV19 TRBD2 18 CASLIRSSGGSPINEQYF
TRBV6-2/TRBV6-3 . 13 CASSYSQGSGYTF
TRBV18 TRBD1 15 CASSLGQAIQETQYF
TRBV19 TRBD1 14 CASTEQGASSPLHF
TRBV5-1 . 14 CASSLASRGDTQYF
TRBV12-3/TRBV12-4 . 12 CASSRRSYEQYF
TRBV19 . 15 CASSIRLVYSTGLFF
TRBV5-1 . 12 CASSYGQTEAFF
TRBV3-1/TRBV3-2 . 16 CASSQASAKIADTQYF
TRBV7-8 . 15 CASSLVRQISYEQYF
TRBV29-1 . 14 CSVGDGNSNQPQHF
TRBV19 TRBD1 13 CASGGTGVHEQYF
TRBV27 TRBD1 14 CASSLSPTGARHTF
TRBV7-8 . 17 CASSLGTRRQTTGELFF
TRBV7-9 . 15 CASSPIRGNTGELFF
TRBV11-3 TRBD1 17 CASSSQPWDSSNYGYTF
TRBV6-1 . 14 CASSDPGKGGELFF
TRBV12-3/TRBV12-4 . 11 CASSPLTEAFF
TRBV18 . 15 CASSLGRGAIYEQYF
TRBV19 TRBD2 19 CASSKAGRLIAGQWNEQFF
TRBV7-9 . 16 CASSFTGTLNTGELFF